This record covers a single TCR beta chain. The antigen it binds to is not known. Nothing much larger sits one base from this clone, and base qualities are not available. Enrolling through a virtual design, the prospective study's participants ranged in age from roughly 18 to 90 years and lived across more than 20 United States geographic areas. Cohort assignment in the prospective study relied on participant-reported clinical history from a screening survey and a study questionnaire. Exposed participants were defined as having been in contact with someone with a PCR-confirmed or clinician-diagnosed COVID-19 case within 2 weeks of study entry. In the prospective study, whole blood, serum and a nasopharyngeal or oropharyngeal swab were collected from each participant by mobile phlebotomists. Over a 2-month period, participants in the prospective study had the option of providing additional blood draws and questionnaires. Before DNA extraction, blood samples from the prospective study were shipped at room temperature or frozen.

These data are taken from a study of blood T cell repertoires in COVID-19 (dated by TCRdb to 2018 to 2020). For context, the study as a whole: Collaborator samples came from the United States, Italy and Spain and covered acute and convalescent phases of COVID-19. The samples were drawn from the first 160 participants of the ongoing ImmuneRACE study and from 1,254 subjects provided by 6 global collaborators. A freely available public database, intended as a resource for researchers studying the immune response to SARS-CoV-2, is where the repertoires were released. Where available, HLA class I and class II types were obtained from metadata supplied by the sample provider rather than from assay-based typing. Subjects who had been exposed to COVID-19, were actively infected with it, or had recovered from it provided the deeply sampled blood TCRbeta repertoires that made up the dataset. The material from the prospective study consisted of cDNA or gDNA derived from T cells, B-cell-depleted T cells, or PBMCs. Nearly every sample came with metadata listing a de-identified subject ID, COVID-19 status, age in years and sex. Results and caveats for the whole study, not just this receptor: The quantity of clinical and demographic metadata differed by source and by participant and was supplied without curation.

TCRbeta CDR3 regions were amplified from genomic DNA using the immunoSEQ Assay, a bias-controlled multiplex PCR. In the original analysis: The number of nucleated cells in each sample was estimated by amplification of reference gene primers within the assay. To quantify the absolute abundance of each unique TCRbeta CDR3 rearrangement, sequence reads were collapsed and filtered. Productive Simpson clonality was computed per sample as the square root of Simpson's diversity index over productive rearrangements. The source is immuneACCESS, and TCRdb retained only in-frame sequences with V and J called. Part of the clones is not carried over; for the studies checked, unresolved V genes explain less than half of this, and the remainder is unexplained. The V and J calls and clone size come from that table; D and trimming were worked out from the DNA. This sample has 330,000 or so clones in its table, and 88% of those were observed once. Together, the top ten hold just over 1% of the sample.

The origin of this receptor is a woman aged 25 to 39 who had been exposed to COVID-19. The sequencing input was PBMCs or T cells enriched from blood (not recorded which).

The encoded CDR3 is CASSLAGCQETQYF. The bases are TGTGCCAGCAGCCTAGCGGGGTGCCAAGAGACCCAGTACTTC. The chain links TRBV6-8 with TRBJ2-5; 9 junctional bases match TRBD2. Trimming leaves V shorter by 6 bases and J shorter by 1 base, with the junction holding 3 bases beyond the gene matches. The germline V gene supplies CDR1 MNHGY and CDR2 SAAAGT. The CDR3, cysteine through phenylalanine, is 14 amino acids long. Solely the CDR3 DNA is kept, with 42 bases framed from the first base.